This T cell receptor beta chain comes out of a study of control samples from healthy donors and cancer patients. TCRdb keeps only in-frame clones here, not all; method: immunoSEQ multiplex PCR. This table has about 160,000 clones, over 85% appearing once. After removal of 2 bases from V and 8 bases from J, the junction contained 8 bases not matched to a gene. The CDR3 runs to 15 residues. Looked up from germline, CDR1 is MNHEY and CDR2 is SMNVEV (reference sequence). J is TRBJ1-2 and V is TRBV27; 10 bases line up with TRBD1. Material for sequencing was blood. This TCR was recovered from a man aged 18 to 30 in good health. The CDR3 nucleotides are TGTGCCAGCAGTTTAGGGACAGGGGTCCCAGGGGGCTACACCTTC. It translates to CASSLGTGVPGGYTF.